The entry that follows covers one T cell receptor (beta chain) sequence. Its target is unknown. This record belongs to a study of healthy donors' naive CD4 and CD8 T cells. Study-wide points: Naive CD4+ and CD8+ cells reportedly differed in usage of most V and J genes.

Each TCR library used roughly 510 ng of total RNA and a linear amplification protocol. TCRdb recomputed calls from the reads with MiXCR, one row per CDR3 protein. The sample comprises around 200,000 distinct CDR3 sequences, nearly 75% of which are singletons, and roughly 2.3% rests with the top ten. V shed 3 bases and J shed 5 bases, with 16 bases lying between them. CDR3 length: 14 residues. Germline-derived CDR1 and CDR2 are SQVTM and ANQGSEA. Sequences were obtained from naive CD4+ and CD8+ T cells sorted from blood, pooled from several donors. The chain combines TRBV29-1 with TRBJ1-2; the D is unclear. The origin of this receptor is a pool of human donors in good health; the sample pools cells from several healthy donors. The CDR3 protein is CSVDIHGASYGYTF. CDR3 coding DNA: TGCAGCGTTGATATCCACGGCGCGTCTTATGGCTACACCTTC.